This TCR beta chain was captured in a study of cytotoxic CD8 clonotypes in ibrutinib-treated CLL. Whole-study results and caveats: The times at which samples were taken varied between sustained-remission and progressing patients. Age-matched healthy donor levels were exceeded by baseline clonality, which tracked circulating CD8+ T-cell counts. Clonality went higher at ibrutinib response and then dropped back toward baseline at progression. Public clonotypes were uncommon and contracted or stayed stable on treatment.

Clones were sequenced by immunoSEQ multiplex PCR, and TCRdb holds only the in-frame ones, with some missing. The sample lists 110,000 to 150,000 clones; roughly three quarters were seen once. Remarks on this clone: The antigen remains unidentified.

Germline V gene lookup returns CDR1 SGHAT and CDR2 FQNNGV. CDR3 length equals 18 residues. With V trimmed by 2 bases and J by 4 bases, 15 bases remained unmatched. V and J are TRBV11-2 and TRBJ2-5; 8 nucleotides agree with TRBD1. The TCR sequence derives from a human donor with chronic lymphocytic leukemia. The material sequenced was PBMCs, taken after 12 months of ibrutinib treatment. For the CDR3, the DNA is TGTGCCAGCAGCTTAAAACCAGGGGGCCTGTCCAAGGGAGAGACCCAGTACTTC. Its protein product is CASSLKPGGLSKGETQYF.